This TCR beta chain stems from a study of T cell responses to AZD1222 COVID-19 vaccine (dated by TCRdb to the early 2020s). The study in broad terms: AZD1222 recipients given second doses at about 4 weeks or at about 12 weeks were pooled, since spike-specific TCR depth and breadth were not found to differ between the two schedules. A total of approximately 240 trial participants underwent TCR sequencing, of whom 207 received two doses of AZD1222 and roughly 25 received two doses of the MenACWY control vaccine. Trial participants were enrolled into age subgroups of 18-55, 56-69 and 70-plus years, which contained around 140, 26 and 57 TCR-sequenced participants, respectively.

General conclusions and limits of the study: Epitopes outside the regions mutated in the B.1.351 and B.1.1.7 variants were reportedly recognized by nearly half of the unique spike-specific TCRs. Spike-specific TCR breadth and depth rose significantly after two AZD1222 doses compared with day 0 and with MenACWY recipients. In the small 56-69-year group, the increase in depth fell short of significance, most likely because of low power. The whole spike protein was spanned by vaccine-associated CD4 TCRs, and dominant responses were seen in regions 160-218 and 743-854. Because no day 14 peak-response samples were available, the repertoires could be characterized only after the peak T cell response. Participants were mostly white British, with more females than males. The authors suggested clonal diversity may have been underestimated. Only a handful of AZD1222 recipients were SARS-CoV-2 seropositive at baseline, limiting conclusions about previously exposed vaccinees.

Turning to this clone: Its antigen is still unknown. The record has no base qualities; no much larger clone is one base away.

The CDR3 regions of human TCRbeta chains were analyzed by immunosequencing. Per the source publication's procedure: Repertoire TCRs were matched against a reference library of SARS-CoV-2-specific TCRs generated with the MIRA antigen-specificity platform. Breadth was defined as the fraction of unique TCRs that were SARS-CoV-2-associated. Depth was defined as the fraction of total T cells that were SARS-CoV-2-associated. Using the MIRA data, every spike-specific TCR was mapped to the spike region that the TCR reacted to and assigned to either a CD4 or a CD8 class. Log10-transformed breadth and depth values were compared by one-way ANOVA with Sidak's multiple comparisons tests. TCRdb obtained this table from immuneACCESS and retained in-frame rearrangements with V and J assigned. These tables miss some clones; where compared with another copy, unresolved V genes account for less than half of the shortfall, and the remainder is unexplained. Clone size and the V and J calls come from that table; the DNA yielded D and trimming. This sample holds 150,000 to 180,000 clones; less than 90% were observed only once. Of the sample, around 3% is held by the ten largest clones.

The time point label for this specimen denotes: baseline before first vaccination. The vaccinee samples were drawn from two UK trials, COV001 and COV002, one of which was a single-blind randomized controlled phase 2/3 trial testing AZD1222 (ChAdOx1 nCoV-19) in healthy adults. For TCRbeta chain sequencing, PBMC samples from trial participants were taken at day 0 and at day 28 after the second dose. The cysteine opens and the phenylalanine closes a CDR3 of 12 amino acids. Only the CDR3 DNA stays, 36 bases, in frame from base 1. At the junction V is shortened by 9 bases and J by 10 bases; bases outside the gene matches: 6. For CDR1 and CDR2, the germline V gene (reference sequence) lists LNHDA and SQIVND.

The sample consisted of peripheral blood, taken on day 0 of AZD1222 vaccination. The TCR was taken from an adult in good health. This chain joins TRBV19 to TRBJ1-4, with TRBD1 matching 9 junction bases. DNA sequence: TGTGCCAGCCCGGACAGGGGCGGAAAACTGTTTTTT. It encodes CASPDRGGKLFF.